The 13 T cell receptor beta chains given below trace back to one sample, sequenced in a study of human T cells and chemical hapten exposure. TCRdb recomputed calls from the RACE reads with MiXCR, one row per CDR3 protein. This sample has roughly 50,000 distinct CDR3 sequences, with around 9.5% found just once. Time point denoted: patch test 2, 6 weeks after DPC sensitization. Treatment defined: therapeutic diphenylcyclopropenone sensitization with weekly scalp DPC. Specimen: whole blood, collected in connection with sensitization to the hapten diphenylcyclopropenone (DPC). The receptor set was obtained from a woman aged 45-60 years with alopecia areata. Some clones in this sample may be carry-over from other donors' samples.

The chain couples TRBV18 to TRBJ2-2; D is unresolved. The CDR3 covers 15 residues. Germline values: CDR1 KGHSH, CDR2 LQKENI. The V end lost 1 base, the J end lost 1 base, and 7 bases lay between the germline ends. In DNA form, the CDR3 reads TGTGCCAGCTCACCACAGGGCTTGAACACCGGGGAGCTGTTTTTT. Translating gives CASSPQGLNTGELFF.

The chain links TRBV10-3 to TRBJ2-3; TRBD1 aligns across 8 bases. V trimming: 2 bases; J trimming: 0 bases; junction bases outside the gene matches: 7. The CDR3 is 17 residues long. Germline values: CDR1 ENHRY, CDR2 SYGVKD. The CDR3 DNA follows: TGTGCCATCAGTGAGGACCGACAGGGGACTAGCACAGATACGCAGTATTTT. It specifies CAISEDRQGTSTDTQYF.

This clonotype showed up many times. The V call is TRBV4-1, the J call TRBJ2-7, with D perhaps matching TRBD1 (5 bases). V was pared by 2 bases and J by 3 bases, with 11 bases between. CDR1 and CDR2 (germline): MGHRA, YSYEKL. The CDR3 sequence is 14 residues long. CDR3 amino acids: CASSQPGAIYEQYF. As DNA, the CDR3 is TGCGCCAGCAGCCAACCTGGGGCAATCTACGAGCAGTACTTC.

This rearrangement joins TRBV11-3 to TRBJ2-2; D unclear. Germline CDR1 reads SGHNT; CDR2 reads YENEEA. Trimming removed 1 base from V and 2 bases from J, with 5 bases in between. This CDR3 is built from 14 residues. The chain's CDR3 is CASSLAYNTGELFF. CDR3 sequence (DNA): TGTGCCAGCAGCTTAGCTTATAACACCGGGGAGCTGTTTTTT. Full variable domain (missing parts from reference TRBV11-3 and TRBJ2-2): EAGVVQSPRYKIIEKKQPVAFWCNPISGHNTLYWYLQNLGQGPELLIRYENEEAVDDSQLPKDRFSAERLKGVDSTLKIQPAELGDSAVYLCASSLAYNTGELFFGEGSRLTVL.

This chain joins TRBV11-2 and TRBJ2-3; 11 nucleotides match TRBD2. The CDR3 loop spans 16 amino acids. Looked up from germline, CDR1 is SGHAT and CDR2 is FQNNGV. Trimming cost V 5 bases and J 4 bases; bases outside gene matches: 8. DNA of the CDR3: TGTGCCAGCAGCCCAAGACTAGCGGGAAGACCAGATACGCAGTATTTT. Its protein product is CASSPRLAGRPDTQYF.

This clonotype was detected ten times or more. The rearrangement links TRBV18 to TRBJ2-3; maybe TRBD2 (5 bases). Trimming took 0 bases from V and 2 from J, leaving 12 bases between them. The germline gives CDR1 KGHSH, CDR2 LQKENI. This CDR3 has 16 residues. Here the CDR3 reads CASSPPLGENTDTQYF. The CDR3 bases are TGTGCCAGCTCACCACCGCTTGGGGAGAACACAGATACGCAGTATTTT. Looking up the rest from reference TRBV18 and TRBJ2-3 gives the full variable domain: NAGVMQNPRHLVRRRGQEARLRCSPMKGHSHVYWYRQLPEEGLKFMVYLQKENIIDESGMPKERFSAEFPKEGPSILRIQQVVRGDSAAYFCASSPPLGENTDTQYFGPGTRLTVL.

This clonotype was seen a single time. V and J are TRBV5-6 and TRBJ1-1; D not certain. V shed 0 bases and J shed 7 bases, with 4 bases lying between them. Germline values: CDR1 SGHDT, CDR2 YYEEEE. The CDR3 length is 11 residues. The DNA of the CDR3 is TGTGCCAGCAGCTTGGGCAGTGAAGCTTTCTTT. This codes for CASSLGSEAFF.

This clonotype occurred a few times. This CDR3 reads CSARDLAGGADTQYF. The CDR3 DNA reads as TGCAGTGCTAGGGACTTAGCGGGGGGGGCAGATACGCAGTATTTT. The rearrangement joins TRBV20-1 to TRBJ2-3; 11 nucleotides align to TRBD2. CDR3 length: 15 amino acids. Germline V lookup: CDR1 DFQATT, CDR2 SNEGSKA (reference sequence). J lost 4 bases, V lost 3 bases, and 6 bases had no gene match.

This clonotype was found a few times. The CDR3 DNA is TGCGCCAGCAGCTTAGCGGGAGGGCTAACCTACGAGCAGTACTTC. As protein: CASSLAGGLTYEQYF. The V and J genes are TRBV5-1 and TRBJ2-7; 10 bases align to TRBD2. Germline CDR1 and CDR2: SGHRS and YFSETQ. CDR3 length equals 15 residues. V trimming: 2 bases; J trimming: 2 bases; junction bases outside the gene matches: 4.

The gene calls are TRBV5-4 and TRBJ1-2, with D maybe TRBD1 (5 bases). The V end lost 0 bases, the J end lost 3 bases, and 12 bases lay between the germline ends. CDR1 is SGHNT and CDR2 is YYREEE in the germline V gene (reference sequence). CDR3 size: 15 residues. This chain's CDR3 is CASSLAGRSDYGYTF. The DNA for the CDR3 is TGTGCCAGCAGCTTGGCAGGGCGCAGTGACTATGGCTACACCTTC.

This clonotype was recorded many times. V is TRBV11-2 and J is TRBJ2-7; D unclear. Looked up from germline, CDR1 is SGHAT and CDR2 is FQNNGV. This CDR3 has 12 residues. V was clipped by 5 bases and J by 3 bases, with 8 bases between them. This CDR3 is CASSPDGYEQYF. The CDR3 nucleotides are TGTGCCAGCAGCCCCGACGGCTACGAGCAGTACTTC.

Many counts were recorded for this clonotype. The CDR3 DNA sequence: TGTGCCAGCAGTTCCGGCTCTGCGTTCACAGATACGCAGTATTTT. It yields the protein CASSSGSAFTDTQYF. The chain carries TRBV6-6 and TRBJ2-3; D is ambiguous. Germline assignment: CDR1 MNHNY and CDR2 SVGAGI (reference sequence). CDR3 length: 15 residues. Trimming removed 4 bases at V and 2 bases at J, with 13 bases between.

V is TRBV3-1 and J is TRBJ1-3; 8 bases line up with TRBD1. V shed 1 base and J 7 bases; nucleotides not matched to a gene: 6. Germline CDR1 LGHDT, CDR2 YNNKEL (reference sequence). The CDR3 runs to 15 residues. CDR3 DNA: TGTGCCAGCAGCCAAGCACGGACAGGGAGGAACACCATATATTTT. It translates to CASSQARTGRNTIYF.